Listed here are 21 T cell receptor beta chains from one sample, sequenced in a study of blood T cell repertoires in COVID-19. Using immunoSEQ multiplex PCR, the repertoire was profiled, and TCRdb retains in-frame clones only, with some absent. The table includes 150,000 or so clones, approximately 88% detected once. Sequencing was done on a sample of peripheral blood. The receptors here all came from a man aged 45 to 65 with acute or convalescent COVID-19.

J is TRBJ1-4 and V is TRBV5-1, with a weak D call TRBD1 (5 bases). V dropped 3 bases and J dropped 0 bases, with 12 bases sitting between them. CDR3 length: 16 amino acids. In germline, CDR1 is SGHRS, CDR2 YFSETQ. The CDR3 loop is CASSSRPTATNEKLFF. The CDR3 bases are TGCGCCAGCAGCTCACGGCCGACAGCAACTAATGAAAAACTGTTTTTT. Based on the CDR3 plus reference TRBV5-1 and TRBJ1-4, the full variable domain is KAGVTQTPRYLIKTRGQQVTLSCSPISGHRSVSWYQQTPGQGLQFLFEYFSETQRNKGNFPGRFSGRQFSNSRSEMNVSTLELGDSALYLCASSSRPTATNEKLFFGSGTQLSVL.

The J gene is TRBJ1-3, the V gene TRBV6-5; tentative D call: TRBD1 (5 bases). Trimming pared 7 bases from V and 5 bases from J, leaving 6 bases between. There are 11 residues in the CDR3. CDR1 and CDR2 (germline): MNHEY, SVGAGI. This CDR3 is CASKGRNTIYF. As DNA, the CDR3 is TGTGCCAGCAAGGGGCGAAACACCATATATTTT.

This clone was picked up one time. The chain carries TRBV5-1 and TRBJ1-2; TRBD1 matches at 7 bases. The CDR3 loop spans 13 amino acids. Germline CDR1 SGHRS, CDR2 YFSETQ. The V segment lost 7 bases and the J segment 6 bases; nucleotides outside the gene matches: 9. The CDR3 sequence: CASSRGTGDGYTF. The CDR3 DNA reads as TGCGCCAGCTCGAGGGGAACAGGGGATGGCTACACCTTC.

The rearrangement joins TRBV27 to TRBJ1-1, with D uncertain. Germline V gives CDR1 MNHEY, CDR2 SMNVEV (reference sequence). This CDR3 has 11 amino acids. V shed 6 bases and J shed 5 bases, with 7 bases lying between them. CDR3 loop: CASRSGTEAFF. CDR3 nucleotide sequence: TGTGCCAGCAGATCGGGGACTGAAGCTTTCTTT.

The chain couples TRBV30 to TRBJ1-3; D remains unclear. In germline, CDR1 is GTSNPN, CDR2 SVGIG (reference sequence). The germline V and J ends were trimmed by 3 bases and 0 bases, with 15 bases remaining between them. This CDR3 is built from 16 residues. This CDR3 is CAWRFPASNSGNTIYF. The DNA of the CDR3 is TGTGCCTGGAGATTTCCCGCGAGCAACTCTGGAAACACCATATATTTT.

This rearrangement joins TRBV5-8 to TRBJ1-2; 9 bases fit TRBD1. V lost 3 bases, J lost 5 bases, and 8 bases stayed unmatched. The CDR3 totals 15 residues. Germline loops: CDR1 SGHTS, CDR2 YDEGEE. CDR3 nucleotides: TGTGCCAGCAGCTGGGGACAGGGTCGGGGATATGGCTACACCTTC. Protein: CASSWGQGRGYGYTF.

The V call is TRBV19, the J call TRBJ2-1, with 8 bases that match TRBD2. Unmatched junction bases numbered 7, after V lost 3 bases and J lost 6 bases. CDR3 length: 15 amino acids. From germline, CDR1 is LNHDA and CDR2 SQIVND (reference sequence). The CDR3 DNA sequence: TGTGCCAGTAGTATCATAGCGGGAAGTACCAATGAGCAGTTCTTC. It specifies CASSIIAGSTNEQFF.

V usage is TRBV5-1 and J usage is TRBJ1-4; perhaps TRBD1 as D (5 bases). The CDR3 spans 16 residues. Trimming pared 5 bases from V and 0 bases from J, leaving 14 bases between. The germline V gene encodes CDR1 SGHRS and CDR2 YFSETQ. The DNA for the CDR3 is TGCGCCAGCAGGGTAGCAGGGCTCGCAACTAATGAAAAACTGTTTTTT. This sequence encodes CASRVAGLATNEKLFF.

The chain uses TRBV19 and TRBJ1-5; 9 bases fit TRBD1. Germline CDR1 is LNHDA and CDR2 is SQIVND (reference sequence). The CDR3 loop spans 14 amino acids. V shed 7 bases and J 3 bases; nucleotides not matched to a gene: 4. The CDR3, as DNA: TGTGCCAGTAAAAGGACAGGGGTCAATCAGCCCCAGCATTTT. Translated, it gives CASKRTGVNQPQHF.

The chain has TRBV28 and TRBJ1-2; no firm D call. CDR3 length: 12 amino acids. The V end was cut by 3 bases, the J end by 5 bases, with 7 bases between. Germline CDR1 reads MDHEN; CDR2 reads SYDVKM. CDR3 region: CASSFGQYGYTF. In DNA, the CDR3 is TGTGCCAGCAGTTTTGGCCAGTATGGCTACACCTTC.

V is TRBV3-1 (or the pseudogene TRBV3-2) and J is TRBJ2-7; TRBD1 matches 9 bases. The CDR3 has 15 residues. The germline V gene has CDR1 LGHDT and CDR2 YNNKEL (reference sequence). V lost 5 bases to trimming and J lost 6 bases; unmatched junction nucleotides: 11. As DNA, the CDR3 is TGTGCCAGCAGCGCTTCCGGGACAGGGCATCGCGAGCAGTACTTC. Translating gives CASSASGTGHREQYF.

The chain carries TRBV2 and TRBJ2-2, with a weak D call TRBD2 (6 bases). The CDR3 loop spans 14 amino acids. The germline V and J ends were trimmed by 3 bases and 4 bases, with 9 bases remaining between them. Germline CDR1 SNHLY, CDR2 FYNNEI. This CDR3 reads CASSDGGSTGELFF. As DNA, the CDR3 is TGTGCCAGCAGTGACGGGGGAAGCACCGGGGAGCTGTTTTTT. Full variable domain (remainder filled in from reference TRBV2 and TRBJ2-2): EPEVTQTPSHQVTQMGQEVILRCVPISNHLYFYWYRQILGQKVEFLVSFYNNEISEKSEIFDDQFSVERPDGSNFTLKIRSTKLEDSAMYFCASSDGGSTGELFFGEGSRLTVL.

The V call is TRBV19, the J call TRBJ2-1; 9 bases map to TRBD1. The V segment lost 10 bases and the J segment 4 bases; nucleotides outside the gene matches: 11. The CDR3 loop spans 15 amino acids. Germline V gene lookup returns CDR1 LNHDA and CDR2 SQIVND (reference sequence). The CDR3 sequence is CAIARTGGRYNEQFF. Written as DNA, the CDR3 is TGTGCCATTGCGAGAACAGGGGGCAGATACAATGAGCAGTTCTTC.

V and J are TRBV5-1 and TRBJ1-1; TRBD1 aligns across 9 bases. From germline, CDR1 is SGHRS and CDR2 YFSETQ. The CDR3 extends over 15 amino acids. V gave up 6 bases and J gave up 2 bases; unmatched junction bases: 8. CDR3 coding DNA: TGCGCCAGCAAGGGACAGGGAGTTGGAAACACTGAAGCTTTCTTT. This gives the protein CASKGQGVGNTEAFF.

The CDR3 is CASSSGWSQVGYTF. The CDR3 DNA is TGTGCCAGCAGTTCGGGATGGTCCCAGGTCGGCTACACCTTC. This chain links TRBV6-1 with TRBJ1-2; no firm D call. V lost 5 bases and J 8 bases, leaving 18 bases between the germline ends. Germline V gene data show CDR1 as MNHNS and CDR2 as SASEGT. The CDR3 runs to 14 residues.

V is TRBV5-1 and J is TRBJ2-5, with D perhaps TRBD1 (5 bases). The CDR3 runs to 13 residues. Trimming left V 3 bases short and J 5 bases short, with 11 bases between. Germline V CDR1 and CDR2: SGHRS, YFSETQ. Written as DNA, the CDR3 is TGCGCCAGCAGCTCTCCTAGGGGCGAGACCCAGTACTTC. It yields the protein CASSSPRGETQYF.

The CDR3 protein is CASSLGQEADTQYF. CDR3 coding DNA: TGTGCCAGCTCACTCGGACAAGAAGCAGATACGCAGTATTTT. The chain employs TRBV18 and TRBJ2-3, with D perhaps matching TRBD1 (5 bases). The V gene lost 4 bases and the J gene lost 4 bases, with 12 bases spanning the gap. CDR1 is KGHSH, CDR2 LQKENI, per germline. The CDR3 is 14 amino acids. The full variable domain, with the rest looked up from reference TRBV18 and TRBJ2-3, is NAGVMQNPRHLVRRRGQEARLRCSPMKGHSHVYWYRQLPEEGLKFMVYLQKENIIDESGMPKERFSAEFPKEGPSILRIQQVVRGDSAAYFCASSLGQEADTQYFGPGTRLTVL.

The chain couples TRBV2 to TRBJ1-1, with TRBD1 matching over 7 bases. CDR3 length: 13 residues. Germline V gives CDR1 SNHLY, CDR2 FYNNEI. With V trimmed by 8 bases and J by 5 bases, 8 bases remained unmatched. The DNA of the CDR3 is TGTGCCAGCGGGGGACAGTTGGAGACTGAAGCTTTCTTT. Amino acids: CASGGQLETEAFF.

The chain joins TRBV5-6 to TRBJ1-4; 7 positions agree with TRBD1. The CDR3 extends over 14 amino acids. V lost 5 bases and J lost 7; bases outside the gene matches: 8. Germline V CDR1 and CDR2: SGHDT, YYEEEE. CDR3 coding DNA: TGTGCCAGCAGTACCTTGGGACAGCGTGAAAAACTGTTTTTT. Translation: CASSTLGQREKLFF.

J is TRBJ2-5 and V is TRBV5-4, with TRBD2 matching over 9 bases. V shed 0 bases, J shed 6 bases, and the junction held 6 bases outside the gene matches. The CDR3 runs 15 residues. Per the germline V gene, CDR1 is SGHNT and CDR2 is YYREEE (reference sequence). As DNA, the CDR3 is TGTGCCAGCAGCTTGGGTTGGACTAGCGAGAAGACCCAGTACTTC. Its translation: CASSLGWTSEKTQYF. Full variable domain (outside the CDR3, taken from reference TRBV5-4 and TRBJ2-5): ETGVTQSPTHLIKTRGQQVTLRCSSQSGHNTVSWYQQALGQGPQFIFQYYREEENGRGNFPPRFSGLQFPNYSSELNVNALELDDSALYLCASSLGWTSEKTQYFGPGTRLLVL.

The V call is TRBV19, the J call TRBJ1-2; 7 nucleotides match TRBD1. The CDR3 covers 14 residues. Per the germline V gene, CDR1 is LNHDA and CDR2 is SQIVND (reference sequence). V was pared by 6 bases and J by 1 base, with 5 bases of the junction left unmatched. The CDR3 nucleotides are TGTGCCAGTAGCCCGGGACAGATTAACTATGGCTACACCTTC. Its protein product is CASSPGQINYGYTF.